This TCR beta chain was retrieved from a study of cytomegalovirus exposure and HLA in healthy donors. Study-wide results and limits: It was reportedly the case that the classifier diagnosed cytomegalovirus status with high specificity and sensitivity.

Germline V gene sequence: CDR1 SGHAT, CDR2 FQNNGV. V dropped 6 bases and J dropped 0; count of bases not matched to a gene: 10. This CDR3 is 16 amino acids long. Nominally healthy donors were sampled, though unrecorded immune exposures were likely. Use of 60 Vbeta and 13 Jbeta primers characterized the PCR. Generated by immunoSEQ multiplex PCR, the TCRdb table keeps only in-frame clones and is missing some. Seen here are 130,000 or so clones, more than 70% observed once, and the top ten hold about 8.3%. To note about this clone: Its antigen remains unidentified.

The receptor was derived from a woman in her forties or fifties in good health and CMV-seropositive. V and J are TRBV11-2 and TRBJ1-1; the match to TRBD1 covers 7 bases. Sequenced: PBMCs. The CDR3 DNA reads as TGTGCCAGCAGAGGCCTACAGGGGCCATTGAACACTGAAGCTTTCTTT. It encodes CASRGLQGPLNTEAFF.